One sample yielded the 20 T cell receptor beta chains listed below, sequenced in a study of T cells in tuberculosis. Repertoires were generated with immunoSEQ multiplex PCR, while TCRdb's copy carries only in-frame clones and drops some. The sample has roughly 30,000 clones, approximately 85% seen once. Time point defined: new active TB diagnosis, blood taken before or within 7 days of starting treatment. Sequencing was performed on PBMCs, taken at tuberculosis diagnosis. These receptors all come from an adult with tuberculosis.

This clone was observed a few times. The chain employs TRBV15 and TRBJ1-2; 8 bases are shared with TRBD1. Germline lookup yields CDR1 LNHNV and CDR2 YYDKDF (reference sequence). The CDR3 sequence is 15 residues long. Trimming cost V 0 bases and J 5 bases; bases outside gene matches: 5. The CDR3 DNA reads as TGTGCCACCAGCAGAGATGGACAGGGAAGATATGGCTACACCTTC. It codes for CATSRDGQGRYGYTF.

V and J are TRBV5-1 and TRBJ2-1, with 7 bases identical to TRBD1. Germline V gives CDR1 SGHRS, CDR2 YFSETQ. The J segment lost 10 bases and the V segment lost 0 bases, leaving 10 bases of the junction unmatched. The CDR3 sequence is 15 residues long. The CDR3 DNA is TGCGCCAGCAGCTTGGCCGGAGACAGGGTAGGGGAGCAGTTCTTC. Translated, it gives CASSLAGDRVGEQFF.

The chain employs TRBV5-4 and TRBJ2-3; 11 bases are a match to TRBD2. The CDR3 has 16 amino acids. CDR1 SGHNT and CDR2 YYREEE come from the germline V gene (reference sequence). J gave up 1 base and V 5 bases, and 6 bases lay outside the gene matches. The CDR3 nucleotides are TGTGCCAGCAGTAGTAGCGGGAGGGTGGGCACAGATACGCAGTATTTT. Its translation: CASSSSGRVGTDTQYF.

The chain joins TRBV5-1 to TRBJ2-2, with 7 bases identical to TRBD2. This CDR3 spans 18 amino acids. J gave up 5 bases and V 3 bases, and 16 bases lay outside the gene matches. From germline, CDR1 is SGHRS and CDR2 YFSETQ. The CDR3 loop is CASSSSSGRGRGTGELFF. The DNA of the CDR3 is TGCGCCAGCAGCTCGTCCTCGGGGCGCGGGAGAGGTACCGGGGAGCTGTTTTTT.

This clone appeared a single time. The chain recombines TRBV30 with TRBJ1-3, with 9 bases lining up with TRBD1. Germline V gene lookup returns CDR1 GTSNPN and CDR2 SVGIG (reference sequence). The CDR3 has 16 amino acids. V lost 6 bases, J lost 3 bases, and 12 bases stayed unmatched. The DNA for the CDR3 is TGTGCCTGTCCGAAAGGGACAGGGAAGGGTGGAAACACCATATATTTT. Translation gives CACPKGTGKGGNTIYF.

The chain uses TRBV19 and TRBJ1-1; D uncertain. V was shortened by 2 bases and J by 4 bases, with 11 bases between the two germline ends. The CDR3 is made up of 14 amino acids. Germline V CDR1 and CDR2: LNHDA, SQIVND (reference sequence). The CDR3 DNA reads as TGTGCCAGTAGTATAACCCTCGGGAGCACTGAAGCTTTCTTT. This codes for CASSITLGSTEAFF. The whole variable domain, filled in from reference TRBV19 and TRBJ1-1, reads DGGITQSPKYLFRKEGQNVTLSCEQNLNHDAMYWYRQDPGQGLRLIYYSQIVNDFQKGDIAEGYSVSREKKESFPLTVTSAQKNPTAFYLCASSITLGSTEAFFGQGTRLTVV.

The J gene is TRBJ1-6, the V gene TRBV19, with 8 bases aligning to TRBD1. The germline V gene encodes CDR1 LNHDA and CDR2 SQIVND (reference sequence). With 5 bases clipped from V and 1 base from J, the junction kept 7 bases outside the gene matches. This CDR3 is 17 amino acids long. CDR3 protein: CASSPDRGGSYNSPLHF. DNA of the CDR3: TGTGCCAGTAGTCCTGACAGGGGAGGATCCTATAATTCACCCCTCCACTTT.

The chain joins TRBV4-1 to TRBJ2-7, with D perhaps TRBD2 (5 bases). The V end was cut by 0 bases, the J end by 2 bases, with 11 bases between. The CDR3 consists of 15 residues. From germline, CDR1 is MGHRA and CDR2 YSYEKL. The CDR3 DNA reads TGCGCCAGCAGCCAAGAGGTAGACTACGCCTACGAGCAGTACTTC. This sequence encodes CASSQEVDYAYEQYF.

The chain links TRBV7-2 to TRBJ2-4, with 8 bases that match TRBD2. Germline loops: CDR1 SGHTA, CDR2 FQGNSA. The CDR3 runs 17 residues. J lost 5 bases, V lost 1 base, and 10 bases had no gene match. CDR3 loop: CASSLVGSGGTENIQYF. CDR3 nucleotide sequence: TGTGCCAGCAGCTTAGTGGGCAGCGGGGGAACCGAAAACATTCAGTACTTC.

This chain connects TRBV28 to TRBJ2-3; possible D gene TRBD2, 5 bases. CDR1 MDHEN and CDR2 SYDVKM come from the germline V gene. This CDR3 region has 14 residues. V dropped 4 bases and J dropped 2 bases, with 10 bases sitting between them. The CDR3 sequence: CASSSRDNTDTQYF. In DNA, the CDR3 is TGTGCCAGCAGTTCCCGGGATAACACAGATACGCAGTATTTT.

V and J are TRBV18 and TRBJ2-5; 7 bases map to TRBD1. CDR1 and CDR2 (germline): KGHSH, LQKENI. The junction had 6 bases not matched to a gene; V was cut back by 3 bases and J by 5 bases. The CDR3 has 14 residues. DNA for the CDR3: TGTGCCAGCTCACCTCAACAGGGGTTGGAGACCCAGTACTTC. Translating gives CASSPQQGLETQYF.

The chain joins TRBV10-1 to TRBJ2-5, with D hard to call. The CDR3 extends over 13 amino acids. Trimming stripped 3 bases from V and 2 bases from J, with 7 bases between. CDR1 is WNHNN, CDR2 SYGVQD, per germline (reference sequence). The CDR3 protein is CASSDTLQETQYF. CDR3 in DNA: TGCGCCAGCAGTGACACTCTACAAGAGACCCAGTACTTC.

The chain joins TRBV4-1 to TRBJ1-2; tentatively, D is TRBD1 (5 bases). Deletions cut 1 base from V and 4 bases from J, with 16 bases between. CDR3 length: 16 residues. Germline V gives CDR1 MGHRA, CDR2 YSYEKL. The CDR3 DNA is TGCGCCAGCAGCCAAGTGGGATTCGGGGGAACCTATGGCTACACCTTC. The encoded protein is CASSQVGFGGTYGYTF.

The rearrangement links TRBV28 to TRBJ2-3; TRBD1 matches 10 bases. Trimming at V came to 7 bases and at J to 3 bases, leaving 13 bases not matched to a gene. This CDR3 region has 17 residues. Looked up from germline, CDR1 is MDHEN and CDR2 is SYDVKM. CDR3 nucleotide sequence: TGTGCCAGCACCCTCCTTGGGCGGACAGGGGGAACAGATACGCAGTATTTT. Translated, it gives CASTLLGRTGGTDTQYF.

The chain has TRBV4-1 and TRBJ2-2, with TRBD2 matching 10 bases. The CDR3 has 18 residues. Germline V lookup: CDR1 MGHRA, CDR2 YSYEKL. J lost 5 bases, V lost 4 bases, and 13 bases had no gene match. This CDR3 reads CASSLGPLAGAATGELFF. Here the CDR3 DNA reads TGCGCCAGCAGCCTCGGGCCCCTAGCGGGGGCGGCGACCGGGGAGCTGTTTTTT.

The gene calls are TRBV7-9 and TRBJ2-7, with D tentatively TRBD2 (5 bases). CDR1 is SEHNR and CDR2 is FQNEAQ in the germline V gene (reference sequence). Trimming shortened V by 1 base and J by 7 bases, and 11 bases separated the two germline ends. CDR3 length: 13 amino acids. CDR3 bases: TGTGCCAGCAGCTTAGTAATCGGGGAAGAGCAGTACTTC. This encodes CASSLVIGEEQYF. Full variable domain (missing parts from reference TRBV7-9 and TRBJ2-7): DTGVSQNPRHKITKRGQNVTFRCDPISEHNRLYWYRQTLGQGPEFLTYFQNEAQLEKSRLLSDRFSAERPKGSFSTLEIQRTEQGDSAMYLCASSLVIGEEQYFGPGTRLTVT.

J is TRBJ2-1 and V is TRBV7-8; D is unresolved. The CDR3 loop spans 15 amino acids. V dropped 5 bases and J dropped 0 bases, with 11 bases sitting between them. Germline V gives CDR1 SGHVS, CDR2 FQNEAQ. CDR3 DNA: TGTGCCAGCAGCACCGGTCATAGCTCCTACAATGAGCAGTTCTTC. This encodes CASSTGHSSYNEQFF.

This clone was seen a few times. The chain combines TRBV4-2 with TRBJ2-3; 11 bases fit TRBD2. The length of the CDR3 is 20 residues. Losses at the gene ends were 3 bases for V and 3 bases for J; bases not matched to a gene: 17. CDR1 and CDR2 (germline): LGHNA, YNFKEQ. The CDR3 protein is CASSHPGDSGRARETDTQYF. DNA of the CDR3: TGTGCCAGCAGCCACCCCGGGGATAGCGGGAGGGCCAGAGAGACAGATACGCAGTATTTT.

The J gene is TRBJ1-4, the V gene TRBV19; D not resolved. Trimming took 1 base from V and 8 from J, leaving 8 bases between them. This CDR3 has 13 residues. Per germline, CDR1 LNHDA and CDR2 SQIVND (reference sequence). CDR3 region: CASSIGGREKLFF. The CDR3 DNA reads TGTGCCAGTAGTATAGGTGGGAGAGAAAAACTGTTTTTT. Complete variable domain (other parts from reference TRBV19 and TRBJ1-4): DGGITQSPKYLFRKEGQNVTLSCEQNLNHDAMYWYRQDPGQGLRLIYYSQIVNDFQKGDIAEGYSVSREKKESFPLTVTSAQKNPTAFYLCASSIGGREKLFFGSGTQLSVL.

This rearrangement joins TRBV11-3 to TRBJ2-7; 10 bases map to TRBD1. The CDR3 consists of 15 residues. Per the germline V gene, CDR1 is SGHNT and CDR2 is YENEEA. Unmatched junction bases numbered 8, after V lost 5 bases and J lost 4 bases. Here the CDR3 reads CASSPGLGQGYEQYF. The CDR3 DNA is TGTGCCAGCAGCCCCGGACTGGGACAGGGGTACGAGCAGTACTTC.